The rows below give T cell receptor beta chains drawn from one sample of a study of cytomegalovirus exposure and HLA in healthy donors. Sequencing used immunoSEQ multiplex PCR; TCRdb keeps in-frame clones, though not all of them. This repertoire shows roughly 140,000 clones, roughly 91% found once; its top ten account for over 3%. Sequenced material: PBMCs. Receptor source: a woman aged 18-29 years in good health and CMV-seropositive. The CDR3 runs from the conserved cysteine through the conserved F or W. A D gene is named only where the DNA matches it firmly. Size is omitted from some rows. Given values are once, few, many or a class for expanded clones.

v_call	cdr3_length	j_call	d_call	clone_size	cdr3_aa	cdr3_nt
TRBV6-6	14	TRBJ2-5	TRBD1	.	CASYYPGQQETQYF	TGTGCCAGCTATTATCCGGGACAGCAAGAGACCCAGTACTTC
TRBV6-1	18	TRBJ2-7	TRBD2	once	CASSASGTSGRSSYEQYF	TGTGCCAGCAGTGCCTCCGGGACTAGCGGCCGAAGCTCCTACGAGCAGTACTTC
TRBV13	13	TRBJ2-7	.	.	CASRGGQNYEQYF	TGTGCCAGTAGAGGTGGTCAGAACTACGAGCAGTACTTC
TRBV5-1	15	TRBJ1-4	.	.	CASSLAGTEGEKLFF	TGCGCCAGCAGCTTAGCCGGGACGGAGGGTGAAAAACTGTTTTTT
TRBV29-1	13	TRBJ2-2	.	once	CSGQRSNTGELFF	TGCAGCGGCCAGCGGTCGAACACCGGGGAGCTGTTTTTT
TRBV5-4	16	TRBJ2-3	TRBD2	.	CASSLVGTTSTDTQYF	TGTGCCAGCAGCTTGGTTGGGACTACCAGCACAGATACGCAGTATTTT
TRBV7-9	15	TRBJ1-2	TRBD1	.	CASSSWDRANYGYTF	TGTGCCAGCAGCTCTTGGGACAGGGCGAACTATGGCTACACCTTC
TRBV6-5	12	TRBJ2-5	TRBD1	once	CASSYEGGWGYF	TGTGCCAGCAGTTACGAAGGGGGCTGGGGGTACTTC
TRBV15	14	TRBJ2-7	.	.	CATSRVGSDIEQYF	TGTGCCACCAGCAGAGTCGGGAGCGATATCGAGCAGTACTTC
TRBV27	17	TRBJ2-5	TRBD1	.	CASSSRDSRFGGKAQYF	TGTGCCAGCAGCTCCCGGGACAGTAGATTTGGGGGTAAGGCCCAGTACTTC
TRBV2	16	TRBJ1-2	.	.	CASSDGVYGSGYGYTF	TGTGCCAGCAGTGACGGGGTATATGGGTCGGGCTATGGCTACACCTTC
TRBV27	16	TRBJ1-4	TRBD1	.	CASSRGTGGAERKLFF	TGTGCCAGCAGTAGAGGGACAGGGGGCGCGGAGAGAAAACTGTTTTTT
TRBV5-1	14	TRBJ1-5	.	.	CASSTTPSDQPQHF	TGCGCCAGCAGCACTACCCCGTCCGATCAGCCCCAGCATTTT
TRBV13	15	TRBJ2-7	TRBD2	.	CASSRLAGGPYEQYF	TGTGCCAGCAGCCGTCTAGCGGGAGGGCCCTACGAGCAGTACTTC
TRBV6-5	14	TRBJ2-5	.	.	CASSLKDIQETQYF	TGTGCCAGCAGTCTTAAGGACATACAAGAGACCCAGTACTTC
TRBV7-8	13	TRBJ2-5	TRBD2	.	CASSLKLAGGGNF	TGTGCCAGCAGCTTGAAGCTAGCGGGAGGCGGGAACTTC
TRBV9	18	TRBJ2-1	TRBD2	.	CASSASGVSGRRYNEQFF	TGTGCCAGCAGCGCGAGTGGTGTGAGCGGGAGACGGTACAATGAGCAGTTCTTC
TRBV15	13	TRBJ2-5	.	.	CATSRAPQETQYF	TGTGCCACCAGCAGAGCCCCACAAGAGACCCAGTACTTC
TRBV18	14	TRBJ2-3	.	.	CASSPISGTDTQYF	TGTGCCAGCTCACCCATTAGCGGCACAGATACGCAGTATTTT
TRBV2	14	TRBJ2-5	.	.	CASSVEEGRETQYF	TGTGCCAGCAGTGTAGAGGAGGGGAGGGAGACCCAGTACTTC
TRBV6-5	14	TRBJ2-7	.	once	CASSFGGSTYEQYF	TGTGCCAGCAGTTTTGGCGGGTCGACCTACGAGCAGTACTTC
TRBV27	12	TRBJ2-3	.	.	CASSPGWDTQYF	TGTGCCAGCAGTCCCGGTTGGGATACGCAGTATTTT